Presented here are 27 T cell receptor beta chains from one specimen sequenced in a study of blood T cell repertoires in COVID-19. Method: immunoSEQ multiplex PCR; TCRdb's copy keeps in-frame clones and lacks some. The sample yields approximately 290,000 clones, around 89% seen once. Sequencing was carried out using peripheral blood. The receptor set was obtained from a man aged 25 to 45 with acute or convalescent COVID-19.

The chain links TRBV4-2 to TRBJ1-5; the match to TRBD1 covers 8 bases. CDR1 is LGHNA and CDR2 is YNFKEQ in the germline V gene. The CDR3 length is 14 residues. The ends lost 4 bases at V and 7 bases at J; junction bases unmatched: 6. The CDR3 DNA sequence: TGTGCCAGCAGCCCCTGGACAGGGATGCAGCCCCAGCATTTT. Translating it yields CASSPWTGMQPQHF.

This clone has a single count. CDR3 DNA sequence: TGTGCCAGCAGTTTTGGGGACAGTCGGAACTATGGCTACACCTTC. Translation: CASSFGDSRNYGYTF. V and J are TRBV28 and TRBJ1-2; 7 positions agree with TRBD1. The CDR3 length is 15 residues. Trimming took 3 bases from V and 2 from J; bases not matched to a gene: 6. Germline V gives CDR1 MDHEN, CDR2 SYDVKM.

The chain combines TRBV15 with TRBJ1-1; maybe TRBD1 (5 bases). Per germline, CDR1 LNHNV and CDR2 YYDKDF (reference sequence). The CDR3 consists of 14 residues. Trimming cost V 3 bases and J 1 base, with 9 bases left between them. The CDR3 spells CATSRFRENTEAFF. In DNA form, the CDR3 reads TGTGCCACCAGCAGGTTCAGGGAGAACACTGAAGCTTTCTTT.

The chain links TRBV13 to TRBJ1-2, with a possible D match to TRBD1 (6 bases). The CDR3 is 17 residues long. The germline V and J ends were trimmed by 6 bases and 0 bases, with 20 bases remaining between them. The germline gives CDR1 PRHDT, CDR2 FYEKMQ (reference sequence). CDR3 in DNA: TGTGCCAGCAGGGGAAGACAGGACCCTCTAGCTAACTATGGCTACACCTTC. Translation: CASRGRQDPLANYGYTF.

The rearrangement links TRBV12-3 or TRBV12-4 to TRBJ2-7, with TRBD1 matching over 7 bases. J was trimmed by 5 bases and V by 3 bases; bases with no gene match: 1. The CDR3 is made up of 12 amino acids. In DNA form, the CDR3 reads TGTGCCAGCAGTTTGACAGGGAACGAGCAGTACTTC. Translation: CASSLTGNEQYF.

The V call is TRBV10-2, the J call TRBJ2-1; no clear D. This CDR3 comprises 11 residues. The V and J ends lost 5 bases and 5 bases respectively, with 4 bases between them. Per the germline V gene, CDR1 is WSHSY and CDR2 is SAAADI. CDR3 in amino acids: CASSINNEQFF. The CDR3 bases are TGCGCCAGCAGTATCAACAATGAGCAGTTCTTC.

The chain recombines TRBV19 with TRBJ1-1, with D maybe TRBD1 (6 bases). V shed 7 bases and J shed 4 bases, with 13 bases lying between them. Germline V gene lookup returns CDR1 LNHDA and CDR2 SQIVND (reference sequence). The CDR3 spans 13 residues. CDR3 DNA sequence: TGTGCCAGTACCCGGACAGTGAGCACTGAAGCTTTCTTT. Residues: CASTRTVSTEAFF.

As concerns this clone: Other DNA sequences in the same sample also yield this CDR3. This chain uses TRBV28 with TRBJ2-7, with 8 positions matching TRBD2. V shed 8 bases, J shed 4 bases, and the junction held 1 base outside the gene matches. Germline loops: CDR1 MDHEN, CDR2 SYDVKM. The CDR3 length is 11 residues. CDR3 DNA sequence: TGTGCCAGCCGGGGGGGATACGAGCAGTACTTC. Translation gives CASRGGYEQYF. The full variable domain, in which reference TRBV28 and TRBJ2-7 provide the parts outside the CDR3, is DVKVTQSSRYLVKRTGEKVFLECVQDMDHENMFWYRQDPGLGLRLIYFSYDVKMKEKGDIPEGYSVSREKKERFSLILESASTNQTSMYLCASRGGYEQYFGPGTRLTVT.

V gene TRBV7-8 combines with J gene TRBJ2-7, with 7 bases identical to TRBD2. The CDR3 is made up of 16 amino acids. The V gene's germline CDR1 is SGHVS and CDR2 FQNEAQ. Trimming at V came to 5 bases and at J to 4 bases, leaving 14 bases not matched to a gene. The CDR3 loop reads CASSPMGGRAVYEQYF. CDR3 bases: TGTGCCAGCAGCCCCATGGGGGGGAGGGCCGTTTACGAGCAGTACTTC. The complete variable domain, with remaining parts taken from reference TRBV7-8 and TRBJ2-7, reads GAGVSQSPRYKVAKRGQDVALRCDPISGHVSLFWYQQALGQGPEFLTYFQNEAQLDKSGLPSDRFFAERPEGSVSTLKIQRTQQEDSAVYLCASSPMGGRAVYEQYFGPGTRLTVT.

This chain uses TRBV30 with TRBJ1-5; 7 bases map to TRBD1. V lost 1 base to trimming and J lost 7 bases; unmatched junction nucleotides: 1. Germline values: CDR1 GTSNPN, CDR2 SVGIG (reference sequence). The CDR3 length is 12 residues. As DNA, the CDR3 is TGTGCCTGGAGTGCAGGGGGACAGCCCCAGCATTTT. Translation gives CAWSAGGQPQHF.

This clone was observed a few times. This chain uses TRBV3-1 (or the pseudogene TRBV3-2) with TRBJ1-1; 8 bases line up with TRBD1. CDR3 length: 15 amino acids. Trimming cost V 2 bases and J 4 bases; bases outside gene matches: 6. The germline V gene has CDR1 LGHDT and CDR2 YNNKEL (reference sequence). This chain's CDR3 is CASSQMTGAGTEAFF. As DNA, the CDR3 is TGTGCCAGCAGCCAAATGACAGGGGCTGGCACTGAAGCTTTCTTT.

The J gene is TRBJ1-5, the V gene TRBV2, with D uncertain. The length of the CDR3 is 14 residues. The ends were cut back, 5 bases at V and 6 bases at J, with 14 bases in the middle. CDR1 and CDR2 (germline): SNHLY, FYNNEI. CDR3 protein: CASSFNGESQPQHF. CDR3 nucleotide sequence: TGTGCCAGCAGTTTTAACGGGGAAAGTCAGCCCCAGCATTTT.

V and J are TRBV2 and TRBJ1-1, with D hard to call. The CDR3 extends over 14 amino acids. The V end lost 7 bases, the J end lost 0 bases, and 12 bases lay between the germline ends. CDR1 and CDR2 (germline): SNHLY, FYNNEI. CDR3 protein: CASKGDPMNTEAFF. In DNA form, the CDR3 reads TGTGCCAGCAAGGGAGATCCCATGAACACTGAAGCTTTCTTT. Complete variable domain (other parts from reference TRBV2 and TRBJ1-1): EPEVTQTPSHQVTQMGQEVILRCVPISNHLYFYWYRQILGQKVEFLVSFYNNEISEKSEIFDDQFSVERPDGSNFTLKIRSTKLEDSAMYFCASKGDPMNTEAFFGQGTRLTVV.

J is TRBJ1-1 and V is TRBV5-1, with 8 bases identical to TRBD1. The CDR3 runs 15 residues. Germline lookup yields CDR1 SGHRS and CDR2 YFSETQ. Trimming cost V 4 bases and J 3 bases; bases outside gene matches: 8. CDR3 bases: TGCGCCAGCAGCGACGGACAGGGCGGGTACACTGAAGCTTTCTTT. Its translation is CASSDGQGGYTEAFF.

This clone has just one count. The rearrangement links TRBV9 to TRBJ1-1, with 7 bases fitting TRBD1. This CDR3 region has 15 residues. With 4 bases clipped from V and 4 bases from J, the junction kept 10 bases outside the gene matches. From germline, CDR1 is SGDLS and CDR2 YYNGEE. The CDR3 protein is CASSPQTGLGTEAFF. CDR3 nucleotides: TGTGCCAGCAGCCCCCAGACAGGGTTGGGCACTGAAGCTTTCTTT.

This chain joins TRBV19 and TRBJ1-5; TRBD1 is a possible D gene (5 bases). Germline-derived CDR1 and CDR2 are LNHDA and SQIVND (reference sequence). V lost 6 bases to trimming and J lost 6 bases, with 12 bases between them. This CDR3 has 13 amino acids. The CDR3 DNA is TGTGCCAGTAGCCAGGGATGGCGTCAGCCCCAGCATTTT. Its protein product is CASSQGWRQPQHF.

The chain is built from TRBV15 and TRBJ2-1; 9 bases map to TRBD2. CDR1 LNHNV and CDR2 YYDKDF come from the germline V gene (reference sequence). V was clipped by 0 bases and J by 10 bases; unmatched bases: 10. CDR3 length: 16 amino acids. Here the CDR3 DNA reads TGTGCCACCAGCAGAGACCCCGGCGGGAGGGCCCGGGAGCAGTTCTTC. Its translation: CATSRDPGGRAREQFF.

This chain connects TRBV5-1 to TRBJ2-7; TRBD1 is a possible D gene (6 bases). Germline-derived CDR1 and CDR2 are SGHRS and YFSETQ. This CDR3 has 14 residues. With 0 bases removed from V and 5 bases from J, the gap between germline ends came to 12 bases. For the CDR3, the DNA is TGCGCCAGCAGCTTGGAGGCAGGGGTGCACGAGCAGTACTTC. Encoded protein: CASSLEAGVHEQYF.

The V call is TRBV28, the J call TRBJ1-1, with D perhaps TRBD1 (6 bases). V was pared by 3 bases and J by 3 bases, with 14 bases between. The CDR3 sequence is 15 residues long. Germline CDR1 is MDHEN and CDR2 is SYDVKM. The CDR3, as DNA: TGTGCCAGCAGTTTTGGGTTACAGGGATACACTGAAGCTTTCTTT. Amino acids: CASSFGLQGYTEAFF.

This chain links TRBV28 with TRBJ2-1; D uncertain. V was clipped by 4 bases and J by 0 bases, with 13 bases between them. The germline V gene has CDR1 MDHEN and CDR2 SYDVKM. CDR3 length equals 16 residues. In nucleotides, the CDR3 is TGTGCCAGCAGTTCCTCCTACCCCCGCTCCTACAATGAGCAGTTCTTC. Translated: CASSSSYPRSYNEQFF.

The CDR3: CASSLGTGSHTGELFF. The CDR3 nucleotides are TGTGCCAGCTCACTAGGAACAGGGAGTCACACCGGGGAGCTGTTTTTT. V is TRBV18 and J is TRBJ2-2; tentative D call: TRBD1 (6 bases). This CDR3 contains 16 residues. V lost 4 bases and J lost 3, with 15 bases in between. Germline loops: CDR1 KGHSH, CDR2 LQKENI.

V is TRBV12-5 and J is TRBJ1-1, with D perhaps matching TRBD1 (5 bases). The CDR3 covers 13 residues. The germline CDR1 and CDR2 sequences are LGHNT and FRNRAP. Trimming cost V 5 bases and J 5 bases, with 12 bases left between them. The CDR3 region is CASGLERGTEAFF. The CDR3 nucleotides read TGTGCTAGTGGTCTAGAAAGGGGAACTGAAGCTTTCTTT.

This chain joins TRBV28 and TRBJ2-4, with a weak D call TRBD1 (6 bases). Germline CDR1 MDHEN, CDR2 SYDVKM. The CDR3 consists of 14 residues. With 3 bases removed from V and 4 bases from J, the gap between germline ends came to 10 bases. The CDR3 coding sequence is TGTGCCAGCAGTTTTCCCGGACAGAAAAACATTCAGTACTTC. It translates to CASSFPGQKNIQYF.

V gene TRBV2 combines with J gene TRBJ2-1, with D tentatively TRBD1 (5 bases). Germline V gene data show CDR1 as SNHLY and CDR2 as FYNNEI. This CDR3 has 16 amino acids. V was pared by 8 bases and J by 4 bases, with 21 bases between. The CDR3 is CASHTISRELYNEQFF. In DNA, the CDR3 is TGTGCCAGCCACACGATAAGCAGGGAACTTTACAATGAGCAGTTCTTC.

The chain uses TRBV24-1 and TRBJ1-1; D may be TRBD1 (5 bases). From germline, CDR1 is KGHDR and CDR2 SFDVKD. Trimming removed 6 bases at V and 2 bases at J, with 12 bases between. This CDR3 comprises 14 residues. This CDR3 reads CATSRGWGNTEAFF. CDR3 nucleotide sequence: TGTGCCACCAGTAGGGGCTGGGGAAACACTGAAGCTTTCTTT.

V usage is TRBV6-5 and J usage is TRBJ1-6; D perhaps matches TRBD1 (6 bases). V lost 4 bases and J 10 bases, leaving 14 bases between the germline ends. Germline V lookup: CDR1 MNHEY, CDR2 SVGAGI. The CDR3 has 14 amino acids. CDR3 bases: TGTGCCAGCAGTTTGGACAGAAGGGAGTCACCCCTCCACTTT. It yields the protein CASSLDRRESPLHF.

The chain is built from TRBV7-6 and TRBJ2-7; perhaps TRBD1 as D (5 bases). The CDR3 is 14 residues long. Germline CDR1 reads SGHVS; CDR2 reads FNYEAQ. V shed 4 bases and J shed 2 bases, with 12 bases lying between them. CDR3 sequence (DNA): TGTGCCAGCAGCTCCCGACAGAAACCCTACGAGCAGTACTTC. Its translation: CASSSRQKPYEQYF.